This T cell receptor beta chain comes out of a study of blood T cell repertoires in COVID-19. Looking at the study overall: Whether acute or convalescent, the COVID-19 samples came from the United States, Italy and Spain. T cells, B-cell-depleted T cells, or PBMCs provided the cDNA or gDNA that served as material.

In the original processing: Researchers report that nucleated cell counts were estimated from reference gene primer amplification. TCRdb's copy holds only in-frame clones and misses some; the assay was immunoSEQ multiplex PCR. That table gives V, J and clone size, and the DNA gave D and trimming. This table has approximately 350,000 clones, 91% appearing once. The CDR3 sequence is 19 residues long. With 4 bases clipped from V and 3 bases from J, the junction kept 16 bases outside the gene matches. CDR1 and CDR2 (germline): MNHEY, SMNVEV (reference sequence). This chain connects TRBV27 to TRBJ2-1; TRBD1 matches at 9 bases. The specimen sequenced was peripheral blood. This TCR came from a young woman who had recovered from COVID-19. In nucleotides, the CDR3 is TGTGCCAGCAGTTCACCCGACCGGGGGACAGGGAACGACTACAATGAGCAGTTCTTC. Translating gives CASSSPDRGTGNDYNEQFF.